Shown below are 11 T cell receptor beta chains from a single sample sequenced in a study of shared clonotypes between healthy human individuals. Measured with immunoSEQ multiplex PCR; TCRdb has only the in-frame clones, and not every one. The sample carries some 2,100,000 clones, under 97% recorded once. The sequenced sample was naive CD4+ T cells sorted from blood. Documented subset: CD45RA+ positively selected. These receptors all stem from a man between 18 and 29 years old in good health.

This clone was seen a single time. CDR3 region: CASSFPGEGTYEQYF. CDR3 coding DNA: TGTGCCAGCAGCTTTCCCGGAGAGGGGACCTACGAGCAGTACTTC. This chain joins TRBV7-2 and TRBJ2-7; D possibly uses TRBD1 or TRBD2 (5 bases each). CDR3 length equals 15 residues. Trimming took 3 bases from V and 2 from J, leaving 14 bases between them. Germline CDR1 SGHTA, CDR2 FQGNSA. The complete variable domain, with remaining parts taken from reference TRBV7-2 and TRBJ2-7, reads GAGVSQSPSNKVTEKGKDVELRCDPISGHTALYWYRQSLGQGLEFLIYFQGNSAPDKSGLPSDRFSAERTGGSVSTLTIQRTQQEDSAVYLCASSFPGEGTYEQYFGPGTRLTVT.

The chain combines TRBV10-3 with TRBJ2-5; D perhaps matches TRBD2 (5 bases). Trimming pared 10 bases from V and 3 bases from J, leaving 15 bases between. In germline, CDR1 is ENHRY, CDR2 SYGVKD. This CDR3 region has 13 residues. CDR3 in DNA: TGTGCCACCAATGGTGGGCGGGAAGAGACCCAGTACTTC. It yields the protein CATNGGREETQYF.

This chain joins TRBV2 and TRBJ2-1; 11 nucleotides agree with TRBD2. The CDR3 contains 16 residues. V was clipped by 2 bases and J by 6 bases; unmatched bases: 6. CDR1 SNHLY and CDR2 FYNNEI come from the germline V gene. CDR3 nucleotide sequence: TGTGCCAGCAGTGAACGTAGCGGGGGGGTCCGCAATGAGCAGTTCTTC. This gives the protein CASSERSGGVRNEQFF.

The CDR3 is CASSSSGTGRETQYF. As DNA, the CDR3 is TGTGCCAGCAGCTCGTCCGGGACGGGCAGAGAGACCCAGTACTTC. This chain links TRBV7-2 with TRBJ2-5; D might be TRBD1 or TRBD2, each matching 5 bases. Trimming left V 4 bases short and J 4 bases short, with 16 bases between. The CDR3 runs 15 residues. The germline CDR1 and CDR2 sequences are SGHTA and FQGNSA. The full variable domain, with the rest looked up from reference TRBV7-2 and TRBJ2-5, is GAGVSQSPSNKVTEKGKDVELRCDPISGHTALYWYRQSLGQGLEFLIYFQGNSAPDKSGLPSDRFSAERTGGSVSTLTIQRTQQEDSAVYLCASSSSGTGRETQYFGPGTRLLVL.

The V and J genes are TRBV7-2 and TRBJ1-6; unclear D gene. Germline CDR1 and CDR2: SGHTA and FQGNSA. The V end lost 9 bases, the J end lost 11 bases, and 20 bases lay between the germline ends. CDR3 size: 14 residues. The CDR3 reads CARPRRGLSAPLHF. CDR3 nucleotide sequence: TGTGCCAGGCCACGACGCGGTCTCTCGGCACCCCTCCACTTT.

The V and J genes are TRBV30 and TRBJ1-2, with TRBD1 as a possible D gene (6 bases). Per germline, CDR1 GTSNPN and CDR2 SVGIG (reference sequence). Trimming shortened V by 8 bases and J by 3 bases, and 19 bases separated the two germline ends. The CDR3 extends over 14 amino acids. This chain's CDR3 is CARQPRGGYYGYTF. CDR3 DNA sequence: TGTGCCCGACAACCCAGGGGAGGATACTATGGCTACACCTTC.

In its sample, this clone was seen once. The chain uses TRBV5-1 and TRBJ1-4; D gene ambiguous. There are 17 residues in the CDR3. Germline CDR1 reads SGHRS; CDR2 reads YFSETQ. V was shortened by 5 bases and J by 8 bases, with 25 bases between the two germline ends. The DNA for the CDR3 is TGCGCCAGCAGGAGGCCCATTTGGGAATCCAAAAGGGAAAAACTGTTTTTT. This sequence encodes CASRRPIWESKREKLFF.

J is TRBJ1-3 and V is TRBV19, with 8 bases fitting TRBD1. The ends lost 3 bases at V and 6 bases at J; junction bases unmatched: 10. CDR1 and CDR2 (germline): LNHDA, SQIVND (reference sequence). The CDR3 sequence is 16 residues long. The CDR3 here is CASSMAWTGSQNTIYF. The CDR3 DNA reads TGTGCCAGTAGTATGGCCTGGACAGGGAGTCAAAACACCATATATTTT.

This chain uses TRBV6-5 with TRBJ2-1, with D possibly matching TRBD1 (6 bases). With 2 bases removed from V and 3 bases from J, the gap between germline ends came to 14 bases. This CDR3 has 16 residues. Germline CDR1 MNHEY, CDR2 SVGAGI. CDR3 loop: CASSYKTGMGYNEQFF. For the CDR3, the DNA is TGTGCCAGCAGTTACAAAACAGGGATGGGCTACAATGAGCAGTTCTTC.

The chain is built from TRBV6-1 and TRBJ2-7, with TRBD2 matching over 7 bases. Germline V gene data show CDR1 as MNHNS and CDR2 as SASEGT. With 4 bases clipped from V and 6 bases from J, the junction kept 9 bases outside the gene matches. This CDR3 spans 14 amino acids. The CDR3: CASSVPSGLIEQYF. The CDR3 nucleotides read TGTGCCAGCAGTGTCCCTAGCGGTCTTATCGAGCAGTACTTC.

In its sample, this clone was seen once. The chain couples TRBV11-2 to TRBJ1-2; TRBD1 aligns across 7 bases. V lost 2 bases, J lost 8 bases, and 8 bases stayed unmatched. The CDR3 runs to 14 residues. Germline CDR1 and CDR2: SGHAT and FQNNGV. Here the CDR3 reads CASSLHRGGVGYTF. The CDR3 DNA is TGTGCCAGCAGCTTACACAGGGGTGGAGTCGGCTACACCTTC.